The subject of this entry is one T cell receptor (beta chain). This sample is drawn from a study of blood T cell repertoires in COVID-19. Study-wide background: Donors in the United States, Italy and Spain gave samples during acute or convalescent COVID-19.

CDR3 length: 14 residues. Germline V gene lookup returns CDR1 SGHVS and CDR2 FQNEAQ. Trimming removed 8 bases from V and 0 bases from J; junction bases left unmatched: 6. In the authors' workflow: Reference gene primers were amplified, and this amplification served to estimate nucleated cell counts. The protocol was immunoSEQ multiplex PCR, while the TCRdb copy is restricted to in-frame clones and leaves out a portion. Clonal size and the V and J genes are those of that table, whereas D and trimming came from the DNA. Of about 130,000 clones listed, about four fifths were seen once; the top ten hold over 15%. Those who participated ranged in age from about 18 to 89 years and resided in approximately 23 US areas. Assignment of participants to cohorts was predicated upon participant-reported clinical history.

The J gene is TRBJ1-1, the V gene TRBV7-8, with 7 bases identical to TRBD1. The source material was PBMCs or T cells enriched from blood (not recorded which). The clonotype originates from a man between 25 and 39 years old who had recovered from COVID-19. The CDR3 DNA follows: TGTGCCAGCCGAGGGGGCGGCGTGAACACTGAAGCTTTCTTT. Its protein product is CASRGGGVNTEAFF.